The clone carrying this T cell receptor beta chain has ten or more counts. Unique molecular identifiers were incorporated into the prepared TCRbeta library. TCRdb called the PCR reads again in MiXCR, with one record for every CDR3 protein. The data show some 280,000 distinct CDR3 sequences, around 9.6% seen once. This entry belongs to a study of T-cell reconstitution after alpha-beta-depleted transplantation in children. This CDR3 contains 17 residues. Trimming cost V 5 bases and J 1 base, with 20 bases left between them. Germline V gene sequence: CDR1 WSHSY, CDR2 SAAADI. The sample was PBMCs from the stem cell graft donor, taken from the stem cell graft. This clonotype was obtained from a human donor who donated a stem cell graft to a child with SCID. The chain is built from TRBV10-2 and TRBJ1-2; perhaps TRBD1 as D (5 bases). DNA of the CDR3: TGCGCCAGCAGTTCGAGGGAAAGGGGAAGCAGTAACTATGGCTACACCTTC. The encoded protein is CASSSRERGSSNYGYTF.